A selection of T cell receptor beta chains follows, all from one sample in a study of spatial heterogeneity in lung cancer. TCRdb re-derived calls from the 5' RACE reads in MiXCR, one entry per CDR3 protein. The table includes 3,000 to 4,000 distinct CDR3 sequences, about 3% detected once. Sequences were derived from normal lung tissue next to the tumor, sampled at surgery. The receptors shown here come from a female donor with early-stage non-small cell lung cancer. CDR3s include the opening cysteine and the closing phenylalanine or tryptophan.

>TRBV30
CATEGGVEAFF
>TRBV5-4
CASSLRGSGGTYEQYF
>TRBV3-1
CASSPSGGARTGELFF
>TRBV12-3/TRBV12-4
CASSRAGTGELFF
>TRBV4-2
CASRRDRDSNQPQHF
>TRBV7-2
CASSFDGTSGTQYF
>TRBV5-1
CASTPGGSKGEQFF
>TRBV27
CASIPGGANTGELFF
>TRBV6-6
CASSSSNEKLFF
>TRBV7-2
CASSLTGGGQPQHF
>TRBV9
CASSATGQNYEQYF
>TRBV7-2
CASSLRAGSSTDTQYF
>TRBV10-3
CATGTADSYEQYF
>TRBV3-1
CASSLRPNTEAFF
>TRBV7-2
CASSYVAGGSNEQFF
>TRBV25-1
CASSERGGRGTEAFF
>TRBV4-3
CASSQDSASGAYEQYF
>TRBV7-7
CASSPGTESVQYF
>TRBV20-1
CSARGPGDTQYF
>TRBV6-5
CASSYSTLGGYYGYTF
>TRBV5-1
CASSLEGVRGVETQYF
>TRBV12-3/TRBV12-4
CASSKGTGWIYGYTF
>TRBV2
CASNYGTGGTDTQYF
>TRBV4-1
CASSGLAGGPTQETQYF
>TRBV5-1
CASSLTTGTGGGEQYF
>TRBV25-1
CASRTGGYNEQFF
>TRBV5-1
CASSWEIAPDTQYF
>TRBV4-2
CASSQDRGGPPYNEQFF
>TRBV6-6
CASRGDRGYSEQFF
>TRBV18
CASSPGQGVIYGYTF
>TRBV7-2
CASKIAGGKDTQYF
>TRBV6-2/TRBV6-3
CASSYGGGTEAFF
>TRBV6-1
CASSDRGGEQPQHF
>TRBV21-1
CASSKAESSYEQYF
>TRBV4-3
CASSQLTSGVGQETQYF
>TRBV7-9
CASSHRDSFTGELFF
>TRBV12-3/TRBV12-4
CASSLSGAEAFF
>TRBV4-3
CASSQVGAGYGYTF
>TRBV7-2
CASSLGQGARDTQYF
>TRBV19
CASPGQPNTEAFF
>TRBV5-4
CASSFPGAYGEQFF
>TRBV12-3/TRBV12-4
CASSLHPPGTGNIQYF
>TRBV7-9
CASSLVPEQFF
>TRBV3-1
CASSRGTSGPNEQFF
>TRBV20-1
CSAYGSFEQFF
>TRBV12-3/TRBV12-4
CASRGPGNTEAFF
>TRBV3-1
CASSRVSGGTDTQYF
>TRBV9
CASTRFPLDGYTF
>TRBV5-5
CASSLGVNTEAFF
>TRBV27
CASSRDSSSYNEQFF
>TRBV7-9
CASSLGQGKSEKLFF